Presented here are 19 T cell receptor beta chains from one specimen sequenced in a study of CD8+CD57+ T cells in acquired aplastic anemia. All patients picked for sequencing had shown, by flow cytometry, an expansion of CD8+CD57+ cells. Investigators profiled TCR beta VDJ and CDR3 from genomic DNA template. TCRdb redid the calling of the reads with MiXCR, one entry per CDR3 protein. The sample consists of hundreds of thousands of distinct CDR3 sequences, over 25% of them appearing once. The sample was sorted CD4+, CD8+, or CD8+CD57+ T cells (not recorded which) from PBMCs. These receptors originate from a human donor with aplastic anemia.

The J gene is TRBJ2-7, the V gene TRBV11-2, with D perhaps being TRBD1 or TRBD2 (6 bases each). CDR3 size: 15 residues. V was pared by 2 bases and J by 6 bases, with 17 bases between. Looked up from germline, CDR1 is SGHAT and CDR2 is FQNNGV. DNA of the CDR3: TGTGCCAGCAGCTTAAGTCGGGGGCCCTCGCCCGAGCAGTACTTC. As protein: CASSLSRGPSPEQYF.

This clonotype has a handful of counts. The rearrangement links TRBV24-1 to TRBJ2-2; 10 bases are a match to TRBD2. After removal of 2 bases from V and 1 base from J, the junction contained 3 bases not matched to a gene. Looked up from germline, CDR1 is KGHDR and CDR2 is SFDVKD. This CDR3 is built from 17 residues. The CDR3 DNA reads TGTGCCACCAGTGATTCCTCTAGCGGGGGGAACACCGGGGAGCTGTTTTTT. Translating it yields CATSDSSSGGNTGELFF.

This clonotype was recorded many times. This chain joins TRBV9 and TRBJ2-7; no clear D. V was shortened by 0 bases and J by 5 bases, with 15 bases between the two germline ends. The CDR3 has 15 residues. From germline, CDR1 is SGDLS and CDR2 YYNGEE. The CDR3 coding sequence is TGTGCCAGCAGCGTAGATGTGGACCCATCCCACGAGCAGTACTTC. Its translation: CASSVDVDPSHEQYF.

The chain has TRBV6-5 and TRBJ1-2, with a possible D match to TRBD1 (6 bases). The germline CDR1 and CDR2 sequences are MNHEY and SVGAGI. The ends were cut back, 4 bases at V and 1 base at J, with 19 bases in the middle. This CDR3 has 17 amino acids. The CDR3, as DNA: TGTGCCAGCAGTTCCCATTCGGGGGCAGTGAGTAACTATGGCTACACCTTC. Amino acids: CASSSHSGAVSNYGYTF.

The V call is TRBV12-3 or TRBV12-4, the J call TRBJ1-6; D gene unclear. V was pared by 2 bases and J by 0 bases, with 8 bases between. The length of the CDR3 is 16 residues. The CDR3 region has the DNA TGTGCCAGCAGTTTATTCTGGCTCTCCTATAATTCACCCCTCCACTTT. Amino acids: CASSLFWLSYNSPLHF.

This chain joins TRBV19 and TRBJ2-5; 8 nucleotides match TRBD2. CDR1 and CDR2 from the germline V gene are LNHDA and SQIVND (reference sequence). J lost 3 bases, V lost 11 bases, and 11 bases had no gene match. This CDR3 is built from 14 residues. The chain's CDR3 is CAWSVLAAEETQYF. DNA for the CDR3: TGTGCCTGGAGTGTACTAGCGGCGGAAGAGACCCAGTACTTC.

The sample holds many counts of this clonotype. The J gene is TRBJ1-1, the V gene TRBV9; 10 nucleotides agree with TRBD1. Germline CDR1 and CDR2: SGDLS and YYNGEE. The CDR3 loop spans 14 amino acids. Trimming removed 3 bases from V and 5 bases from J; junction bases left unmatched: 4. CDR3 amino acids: CASSERDRGTEAFF. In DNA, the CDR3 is TGTGCCAGCAGCGAGCGGGACAGGGGAACTGAAGCTTTCTTT.

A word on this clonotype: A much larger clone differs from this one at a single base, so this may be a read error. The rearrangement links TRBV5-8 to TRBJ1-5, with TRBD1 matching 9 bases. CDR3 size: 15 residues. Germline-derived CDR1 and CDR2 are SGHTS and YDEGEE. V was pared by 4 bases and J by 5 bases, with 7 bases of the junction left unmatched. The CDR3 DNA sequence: TGTGCCAGCAGCCCCGGACAGGGGAACGATCAGCCCCAGCATTTT. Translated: CASSPGQGNDQPQHF.

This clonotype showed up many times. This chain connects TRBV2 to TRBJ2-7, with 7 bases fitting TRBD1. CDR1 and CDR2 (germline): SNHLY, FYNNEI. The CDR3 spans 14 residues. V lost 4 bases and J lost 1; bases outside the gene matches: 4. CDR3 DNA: TGTGCCAGCAGTGTTTCACAGGGGTCCTACGAGCAGTACTTC. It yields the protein CASSVSQGSYEQYF. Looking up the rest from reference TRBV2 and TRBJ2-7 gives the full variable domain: EPEVTQTPSHQVTQMGQEVILRCVPISNHLYFYWYRQILGQKVEFLVSFYNNEISEKSEIFDDQFSVERPDGSNFTLKIRSTKLEDSAMYFCASSVSQGSYEQYFGPGTRLTVT.

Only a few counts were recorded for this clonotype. The CDR3 nucleotides are TGTGCCACCAGTGCGGGGACAGGCAATCAGCCCCAGCATTTT. Amino acid sequence: CATSAGTGNQPQHF. This sequence joins TRBV24-1 and TRBJ1-5, with 7 nucleotides matching TRBD1. With V trimmed by 5 bases and J by 2 bases, 2 bases remained unmatched. The CDR3 loop spans 14 amino acids. Germline values: CDR1 KGHDR, CDR2 SFDVKD.

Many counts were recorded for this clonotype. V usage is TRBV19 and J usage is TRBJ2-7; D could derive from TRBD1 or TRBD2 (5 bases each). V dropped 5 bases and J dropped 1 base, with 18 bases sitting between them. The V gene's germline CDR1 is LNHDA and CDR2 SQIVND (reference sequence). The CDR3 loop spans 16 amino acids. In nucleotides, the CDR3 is TGTGCCAGTAGTCCTGCTCCGGGGACCAGGTCCTACGAGCAGTACTTC. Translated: CASSPAPGTRSYEQYF. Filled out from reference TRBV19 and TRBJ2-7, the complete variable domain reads DGGITQSPKYLFRKEGQNVTLSCEQNLNHDAMYWYRQDPGQGLRLIYYSQIVNDFQKGDIAEGYSVSREKKESFPLTVTSAQKNPTAFYLCASSPAPGTRSYEQYFGPGTRLTVT.

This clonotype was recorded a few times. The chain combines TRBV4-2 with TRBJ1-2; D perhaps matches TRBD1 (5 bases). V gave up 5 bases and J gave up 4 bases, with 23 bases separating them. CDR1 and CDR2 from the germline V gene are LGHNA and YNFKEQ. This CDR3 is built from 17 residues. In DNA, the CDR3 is TGTGCCAGCAGCATACGGGACTCCCTACTCCGGGGCTATGGCTACACCTTC. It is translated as CASSIRDSLLRGYGYTF.

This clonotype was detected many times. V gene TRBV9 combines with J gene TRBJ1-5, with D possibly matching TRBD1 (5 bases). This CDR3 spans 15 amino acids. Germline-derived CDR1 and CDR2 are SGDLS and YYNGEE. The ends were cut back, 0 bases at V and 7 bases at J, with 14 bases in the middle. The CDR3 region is CASSVEAGGIQPQHF. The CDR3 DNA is TGTGCCAGCAGCGTAGAAGCTGGGGGGATACAGCCCCAGCATTTT.

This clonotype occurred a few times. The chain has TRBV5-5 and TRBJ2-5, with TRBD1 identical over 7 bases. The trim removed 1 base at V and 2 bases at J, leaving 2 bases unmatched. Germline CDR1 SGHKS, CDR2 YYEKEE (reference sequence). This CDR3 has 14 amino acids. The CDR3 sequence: CASSLLDRQETQYF. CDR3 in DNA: TGTGCCAGCAGCTTGCTGGACAGGCAAGAGACCCAGTACTTC.

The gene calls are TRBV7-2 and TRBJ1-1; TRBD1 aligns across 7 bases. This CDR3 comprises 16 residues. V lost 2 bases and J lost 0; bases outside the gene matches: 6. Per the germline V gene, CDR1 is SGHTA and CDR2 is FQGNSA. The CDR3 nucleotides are TGTGCCAGCAGCTTATTGACAGGGACGGTGAACACTGAAGCTTTCTTT. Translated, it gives CASSLLTGTVNTEAFF.

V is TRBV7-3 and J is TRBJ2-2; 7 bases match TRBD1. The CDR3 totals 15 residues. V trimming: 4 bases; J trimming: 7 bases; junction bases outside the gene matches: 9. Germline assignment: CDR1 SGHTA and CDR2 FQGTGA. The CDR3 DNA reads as TGTGCCAGCAGCTCACTCGACTACAGGGGCGGGGAGCTGTTTTTT. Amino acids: CASSSLDYRGGELFF.

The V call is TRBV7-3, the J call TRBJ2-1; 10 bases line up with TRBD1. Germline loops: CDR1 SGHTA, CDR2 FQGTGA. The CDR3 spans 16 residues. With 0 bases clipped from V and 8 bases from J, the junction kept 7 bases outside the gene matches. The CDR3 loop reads CASSLTRDRGSDEQFF. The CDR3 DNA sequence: TGTGCCAGCAGCTTAACGAGGGACAGGGGTTCCGATGAGCAGTTCTTC. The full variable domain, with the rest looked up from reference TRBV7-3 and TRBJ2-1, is GAGVSQTPSNKVTEKGKYVELRCDPISGHTALYWYRQSLGQGPEFLIYFQGTGAADDSGLPNDRFFAVRPEGSVSTLKIQRTERGDSAVYLCASSLTRDRGSDEQFFGPGTRLTVL.

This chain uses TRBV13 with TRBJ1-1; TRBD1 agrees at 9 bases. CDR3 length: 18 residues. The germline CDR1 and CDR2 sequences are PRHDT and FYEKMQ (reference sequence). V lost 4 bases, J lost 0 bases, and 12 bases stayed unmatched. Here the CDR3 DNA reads TGTGCCAGCAGCTCAAGGCCGGGACAGGGTGCGATGAACACTGAAGCTTTCTTT. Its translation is CASSSRPGQGAMNTEAFF.

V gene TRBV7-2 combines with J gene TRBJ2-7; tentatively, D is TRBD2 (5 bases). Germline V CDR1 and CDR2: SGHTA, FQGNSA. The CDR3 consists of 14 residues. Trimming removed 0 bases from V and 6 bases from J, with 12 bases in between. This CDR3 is CASSLASSRPEQYV. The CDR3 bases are TGTGCCAGCAGCTTAGCGTCTAGCCGCCCCGAGCAGTACGTC.